Many counts were recorded for the clone carrying this T cell receptor beta chain. This sample was taken from a study of T cells in Graves' hyperthyroidism and ophthalmopathy. The wider study: The authors collected peripheral blood at initial diagnosis, before any treatment.

Germline V gene sequence: CDR1 KGHSH, CDR2 LQKENI. The CDR3 sequence is 12 residues long. Trimming took off 2 bases at V and 5 bases at J, with 7 bases between the two ends. TCR beta CDR3 regions were amplified from RNA. The TCR CDR3 first-round RT-PCR relied on the HTBI primer set. One entry per CDR3 protein results from TCRdb running MiXCR on the multiplex PCR reads. In the table there are a few hundred thousand distinct CDR3 sequences, 13% to 15% of which are singletons. Material: blood. The receptor comes from a woman between 35 and 50 years old with Graves' hyperthyroidism that later progressed to Graves' ophthalmopathy. V gene TRBV18 combines with J gene TRBJ2-7; D is possibly TRBD1 (5 bases). CDR3 DNA sequence: TGTGCCAGCTCACCAGACAGCGACGAGCAGTACTTC. Translating it yields CASSPDSDEQYF.